Listed here are 12 T cell receptor beta chains from one sample, sequenced in a study of cytomegalovirus exposure and HLA in healthy donors. PCR was performed using 60 Vbeta and 13 Jbeta primers. Clones were read by immunoSEQ multiplex PCR, and TCRdb kept only the in-frame ones, dropping some. The sample yields 85,000 to 90,000 clones, approximately 76% seen once. Sequenced material: PBMCs. The receptor set was obtained from a man younger than 40 in good health and CMV-seropositive.

The chain uses TRBV6-6 and TRBJ1-1; D perhaps matches TRBD1 (5 bases). The V and J ends lost 1 base and 5 bases respectively, with 8 bases between them. The CDR3 loop spans 13 amino acids. The germline V gene encodes CDR1 MNHNY and CDR2 SVGAGI (reference sequence). The DNA for the CDR3 is TGTGCCAGCAGTTACTGGGGGGAAACTGAAGCTTTCTTT. Its protein product is CASSYWGETEAFF.

The chain joins TRBV14 to TRBJ2-7, with 10 bases aligning to TRBD1. The CDR3 consists of 15 residues. J lost 3 bases, V lost 6 bases, and 8 bases had no gene match. Germline-derived CDR1 and CDR2 are SGHDN and FVKESK. The chain's CDR3 is CASRRTGGSVYEQYF. The CDR3 DNA reads as TGTGCCAGCAGACGGACAGGGGGTTCAGTCTACGAGCAGTACTTC.

The rearrangement uses TRBV30 and TRBJ1-3, with D unclear. Germline assignment: CDR1 GTSNPN and CDR2 SVGIG (reference sequence). The CDR3 consists of 13 residues. V dropped 1 base and J dropped 9 bases, with 13 bases sitting between them. The CDR3 bases are TGTGCCTGGAGTGCCCCAAAGTTCGGCACCATATATTTT. Translated, it gives CAWSAPKFGTIYF.

This clone was seen a few times. V and J are TRBV5-6 and TRBJ1-2; 10 nucleotides match TRBD1. CDR1 is SGHDT and CDR2 is YYEEEE in the germline V gene. This CDR3 spans 14 amino acids. V was pared by 4 bases and J by 8 bases, with 8 bases of the junction left unmatched. CDR3 amino acids: CASSPDRGRGGYTF. In DNA, the CDR3 is TGTGCCAGCAGCCCGGACAGGGGGAGAGGGGGCTACACCTTC.

CDR3 loop: CASSRRWGRETQYF. The CDR3 DNA is TGTGCCAGCAGCCGAAGGTGGGGCCGAGAGACCCAGTACTTC. The chain employs TRBV7-8 and TRBJ2-5; tentatively, D is TRBD1 (5 bases). Germline V gives CDR1 SGHVS, CDR2 FQNEAQ. CDR3 size: 14 residues. V shed 5 bases and J shed 4 bases, with 14 bases lying between them.

The chain joins TRBV5-1 to TRBJ2-3; D is undetermined. The germline CDR1 and CDR2 sequences are SGHRS and YFSETQ. The CDR3 runs 17 residues. V lost 2 bases, J lost 2 bases, and 18 bases lay in between. The CDR3 coding sequence is TGCGCCAGCAGCTTCGGAGTGATGGCGGATAACACAGATACGCAGTATTTT. As protein: CASSFGVMADNTDTQYF.

The chain combines TRBV25-1 with TRBJ1-2, with 10 bases identical to TRBD1. CDR3 length: 13 residues. Trimming at V came to 6 bases and at J to 9 bases, leaving 7 bases not matched to a gene. The germline CDR1 and CDR2 sequences are MGHDK and SYGVNS. The CDR3 spells CASRPGQGSRYTF. The DNA for the CDR3 is TGTGCCAGCAGGCCGGGACAGGGGTCCCGCTACACCTTC.

This chain connects TRBV6-4 to TRBJ1-6, with D unclear. The germline CDR1 and CDR2 sequences are MRHNA and SNTAGT. The CDR3 sequence is 13 residues long. The V end lost 7 bases, the J end lost 5 bases, and 9 bases lay between the germline ends. The DNA of the CDR3 is TGTGCCAGCACGGCAGGCGATAATTCACCCCTCCACTTT. Translated: CASTAGDNSPLHF.

The rearrangement uses TRBV7-9 and TRBJ1-2; 9 bases line up with TRBD1. CDR3 length: 15 amino acids. Per the germline V gene, CDR1 is SEHNR and CDR2 is FQNEAQ (reference sequence). J gave up 4 bases and V 4 bases, and 7 bases lay outside the gene matches. CDR3 sequence: CASSSVGQGTYGYTF. CDR3 bases: TGTGCCAGCAGCTCAGTCGGACAGGGGACCTATGGCTACACCTTC.

This clone came up many times. The rearrangement uses TRBV29-1 and TRBJ2-7; 8 nucleotides line up with TRBD1. With 8 bases clipped from V and 5 bases from J, the junction kept 5 bases outside the gene matches. The CDR3 runs to 11 residues. Germline CDR1 SQVTM, CDR2 ANQGSEA. The CDR3 bases are TGCAGCTCCAGGACAGGGAACGAGCAGTACTTC. This translates into CSSRTGNEQYF.

The rearrangement links TRBV11-2 to TRBJ2-7, with D perhaps TRBD1 (6 bases). The CDR3 contains 16 residues. Germline values: CDR1 SGHAT, CDR2 FQNNGV. V dropped 5 bases and J dropped 2 bases, with 19 bases sitting between them. The CDR3 sequence is CASSPHTGLGAYEQYF. CDR3 nucleotide sequence: TGTGCCAGCAGCCCCCACACAGGGTTAGGGGCCTACGAGCAGTACTTC.

The chain uses TRBV5-8 and TRBJ2-1; D might be TRBD1 (5 bases). Germline CDR1 and CDR2: SGHTS and YDEGEE. Trimming took 4 bases from V and 0 from J, leaving 17 bases between them. The length of the CDR3 is 17 residues. The CDR3: CASSRKTDTSSYNEQFF. The CDR3, as DNA: TGTGCCAGCAGCCGAAAGACAGACACGAGCTCCTACAATGAGCAGTTCTTC.